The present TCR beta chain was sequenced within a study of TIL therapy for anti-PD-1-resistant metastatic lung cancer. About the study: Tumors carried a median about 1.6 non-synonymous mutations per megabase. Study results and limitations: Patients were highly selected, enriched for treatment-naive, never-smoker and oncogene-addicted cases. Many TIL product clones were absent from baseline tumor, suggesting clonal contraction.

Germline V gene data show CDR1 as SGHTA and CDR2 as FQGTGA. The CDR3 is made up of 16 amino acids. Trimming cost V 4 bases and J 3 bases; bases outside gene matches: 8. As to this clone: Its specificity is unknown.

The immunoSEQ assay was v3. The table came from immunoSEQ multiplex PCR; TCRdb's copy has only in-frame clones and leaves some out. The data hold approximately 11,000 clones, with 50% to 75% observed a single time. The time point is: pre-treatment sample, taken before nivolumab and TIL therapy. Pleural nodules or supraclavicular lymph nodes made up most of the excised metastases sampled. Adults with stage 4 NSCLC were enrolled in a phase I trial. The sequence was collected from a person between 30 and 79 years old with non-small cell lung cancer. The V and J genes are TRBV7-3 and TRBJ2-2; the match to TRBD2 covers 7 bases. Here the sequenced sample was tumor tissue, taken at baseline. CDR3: CASSWGGPGDTGELFF. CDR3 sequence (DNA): TGTGCCAGCAGCTGGGGGGGACCTGGGGACACCGGGGAGCTGTTTTTT.